The clone carrying this TCR beta chain was seen more than once but under ten times. Antigen: not known. These data are taken from a study of cytomegalovirus exposure and HLA in healthy donors. Vbeta (60) and Jbeta (13) primers were used in the PCR. Here immunoSEQ multiplex PCR was the method, and the copy in TCRdb shows in-frame clones only, minus some. The sample yields 150,000 to 200,000 clones, roughly 80% seen once. Points from the study as a whole: A further, later analysis showed that HLA-associated TCR beta chains (compared with equally common others) were more clonally expanded.

The CDR3 totals 14 residues. Germline V gives CDR1 SGHRS, CDR2 YFSETQ. Trimming shortened V by 4 bases and J by 5 bases, and 15 bases separated the two germline ends. Sequences were obtained from PBMCs. The receptor's source is a man aged 25 to 40 in good health and CMV-seronegative. V usage is TRBV5-1 and J usage is TRBJ2-5; possibly TRBD2 for D (5 bases). CDR3 in amino acids: CASSMRRGEETQYF. For the CDR3, the DNA is TGCGCCAGCAGCATGCGACGGGGAGAGGAGACCCAGTACTTC.